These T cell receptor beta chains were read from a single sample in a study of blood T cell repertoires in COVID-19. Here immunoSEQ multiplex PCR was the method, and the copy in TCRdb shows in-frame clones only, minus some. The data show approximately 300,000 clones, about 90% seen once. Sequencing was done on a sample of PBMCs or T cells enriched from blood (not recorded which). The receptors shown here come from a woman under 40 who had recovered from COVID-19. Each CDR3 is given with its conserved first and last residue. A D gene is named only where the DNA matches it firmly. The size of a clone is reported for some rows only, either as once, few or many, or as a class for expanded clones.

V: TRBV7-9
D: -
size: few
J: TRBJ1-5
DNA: TGTGCCAGCAGCAAGGGAGGGGGGCATCAGCCCCAGCATTTT
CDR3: CASSKGGGHQPQHF

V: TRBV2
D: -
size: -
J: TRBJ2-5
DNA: TGTGCCAGCAGTGCAAGGGGGGGCAGTTTGGAGACCCAGTACTTC
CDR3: CASSARGGSLETQYF

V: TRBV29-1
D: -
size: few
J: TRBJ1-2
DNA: TGCAGCGTTGCTAGACAGTATGGCTACACCTTC
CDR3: CSVARQYGYTF

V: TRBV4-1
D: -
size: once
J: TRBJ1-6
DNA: TGCGCCAGCAGCCAGTTAATAGAGAAAAATTCACCCCTCCACTTT
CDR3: CASSQLIEKNSPLHF

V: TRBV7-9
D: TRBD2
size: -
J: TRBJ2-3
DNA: TGTGCCAGTAAAGCGGGGTTCGAGGATACGCAGTATTTT
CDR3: CASKAGFEDTQYF

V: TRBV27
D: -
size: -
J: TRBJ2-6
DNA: TGTGCCAGCAGTTTAAACGGCGGACGGACAGTCTCTGGGGCCAACGTCCTGACTTTC
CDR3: CASSLNGGRTVSGANVLTF

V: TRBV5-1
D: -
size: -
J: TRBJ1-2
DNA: TGCGCCAGCAGCCCCGGCGGGAGTTTGAGCTATGGCTACACCTTC
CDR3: CASSPGGSLSYGYTF

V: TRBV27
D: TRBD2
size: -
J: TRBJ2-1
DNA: TGTGCCAGCAGTTTACCCCTGACTAGCGGGGTTTTGGGTGAGCAGTTCTTC
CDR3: CASSLPLTSGVLGEQFF

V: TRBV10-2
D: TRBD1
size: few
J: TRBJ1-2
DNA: TGCGCCAGCAGCCGGACAGGGGATCCCCTAGATGGCTACACCTTC
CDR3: CASSRTGDPLDGYTF

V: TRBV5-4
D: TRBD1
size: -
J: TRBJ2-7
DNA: TGTGCCAGCAGCCCGGCCGGGACAGGGAGGAACGAGCAGTACTTC
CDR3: CASSPAGTGRNEQYF

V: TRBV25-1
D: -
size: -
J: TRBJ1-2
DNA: TGTGCCAGCAGTGAAGGGGTGGGGCTCGGCTACACCTTC
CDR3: CASSEGVGLGYTF

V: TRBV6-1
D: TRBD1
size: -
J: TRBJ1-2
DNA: TGTGCCAGCAGTGTAGCAGGGGGCGCCTATAGCTATGGCTACACCTTC
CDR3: CASSVAGGAYSYGYTF

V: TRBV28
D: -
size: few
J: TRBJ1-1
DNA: TGTGCCAGCAAGCTGAACACTGAAGCTTTCTTT
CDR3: CASKLNTEAFF

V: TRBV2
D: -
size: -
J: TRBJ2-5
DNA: TGTGCCAGCAACAGGGACCAAGAGACCCAGTACTTC
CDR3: CASNRDQETQYF

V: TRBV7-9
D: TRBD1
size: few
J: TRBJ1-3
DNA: TGTGCCAGCAGCTCTGGACAGGGGATTGGAAGTATGAACACCATATATTTT
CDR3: CASSSGQGIGSMNTIYF

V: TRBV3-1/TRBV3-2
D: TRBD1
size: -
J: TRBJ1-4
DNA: TGTGCCAGCAGCCTAGAGGGGGCGACTAATGAAAAACTGTTTTTT
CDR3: CASSLEGATNEKLFF

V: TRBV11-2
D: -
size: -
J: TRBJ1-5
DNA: TGTGCCAGCAGCCTAGACAGGTTAAGCAATCAGCCCCAGCATTTT
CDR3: CASSLDRLSNQPQHF